One and the same sample provided the 17 T cell receptor beta chains below, sequenced in a study of blood T cell repertoires in COVID-19 (dated by TCRdb to the early 2020s). Receptors were amplified or captured by the immunoSEQ multiplex PCR assay. Here the immuneACCESS table is served through TCRdb, limited to in-frame sequences with V and J called. Missing clones are a known gap in these copies; in checked studies unresolved V genes cover under half, and the rest lacks a known reason. Recorded for this sample are 50,000 to 65,000 clones; 80% to 95% of them occurred a single time. The ten biggest clones cover approximately 2.8% of the sample. Material: peripheral blood. The receptors stem from a man aged 50 to 60 with acute or convalescent COVID-19.

The chain employs TRBV5-1 and TRBJ1-2; 8 nucleotides agree with TRBD1. V shed 0 bases, J shed 6 bases, and the junction held 7 bases outside the gene matches. Germline V gives CDR1 SGHRS, CDR2 YFSETQ. This CDR3 comprises 15 residues. CDR3 sequence: CASSLVAGGVDGYTF. DNA for the CDR3: TGCGCCAGCAGCTTGGTTGCAGGGGGCGTCGATGGCTACACCTTC.

The chain joins TRBV27 to TRBJ1-1, with a weak D call TRBD1 (6 bases). The germline V gene has CDR1 MNHEY and CDR2 SMNVEV (reference sequence). The CDR3 contains 14 residues. Trimming stripped 4 bases from V and 7 bases from J, with 16 bases between. CDR3 in DNA: TGTGCCAGCAGTTGCCCCAGGGGCTGGGATGAAGCTTTCTTT. Translating gives CASSCPRGWDEAFF.

The chain links TRBV2 to TRBJ1-2, with D possibly matching TRBD1 (5 bases). Trimming removed 7 bases at V and 7 bases at J, with 13 bases between. Germline CDR1 reads SNHLY; CDR2 reads FYNNEI. The CDR3 contains 12 residues. The CDR3 protein is CASKQGFFGYTF. In nucleotides, the CDR3 is TGTGCCAGCAAGCAGGGTTTCTTTGGCTACACCTTC.

V is TRBV24-1 and J is TRBJ2-3; D is possibly TRBD1 (5 bases). The CDR3 spans 15 residues. Trimming removed 4 bases from V and 3 bases from J, with 13 bases in between. Germline V lookup: CDR1 KGHDR, CDR2 SFDVKD. The CDR3: CATSDPRTPTDTQYF. For the CDR3, the DNA is TGTGCCACCAGTGACCCAAGGACACCGACAGATACGCAGTATTTT.

This chain connects TRBV12-3 or TRBV12-4 to TRBJ1-5; 7 nucleotides align to TRBD1. The CDR3 is 13 residues long. V trimming: 3 bases; J trimming: 4 bases; junction bases outside the gene matches: 0. The CDR3 here is CASSLDRNQPQHF. The CDR3 nucleotides are TGTGCCAGCAGTTTGGACAGGAATCAGCCCCAGCATTTT.

The rearrangement joins TRBV15 to TRBJ1-2; D gene unclear. The CDR3 length is 14 residues. The germline V and J ends were trimmed by 0 bases and 6 bases, with 11 bases remaining between them. Germline V gene sequence: CDR1 LNHNV, CDR2 YYDKDF (reference sequence). CDR3 loop: CATSRDTSFHGYTF. The CDR3 region has the DNA TGTGCCACCAGCAGAGACACAAGTTTCCATGGCTACACCTTC.

The rearrangement links TRBV6-5 to TRBJ2-7, with D possibly TRBD2 on 6 matching bases. The V end lost 7 bases, the J end lost 0 bases, and 10 bases lay between the germline ends. In germline, CDR1 is MNHEY, CDR2 SVGAGI. The CDR3 spans 13 residues. CDR3 coding DNA: TGTGCCAGCAAGTGGGGGGTCTCCTACGAGCAGTACTTC. Residues: CASKWGVSYEQYF.

This clone was seen more than once but under ten times. The chain links TRBV5-1 to TRBJ2-7; no clear D. In germline, CDR1 is SGHRS, CDR2 YFSETQ. The V end lost 4 bases, the J end lost 2 bases, and 4 bases lay between the germline ends. The CDR3 consists of 11 residues. In nucleotides, the CDR3 is TGCGCCAGCAGCCTCCCCTACGAGCAGTACTTC. Translation: CASSLPYEQYF.

This chain uses TRBV24-1 with TRBJ2-3; D may be TRBD2 (6 bases). The V end lost 5 bases, the J end lost 3 bases, and 11 bases lay between the germline ends. There are 14 residues in the CDR3. The germline CDR1 and CDR2 sequences are KGHDR and SFDVKD. This chain's CDR3 is CATSAEGRTDTQYF. As DNA, the CDR3 is TGTGCCACCAGTGCCGAGGGGAGGACAGATACGCAGTATTTT.

The chain employs TRBV19 and TRBJ2-7; 8 bases agree with TRBD1. CDR1 is LNHDA and CDR2 is SQIVND in the germline V gene (reference sequence). The CDR3 runs 15 residues. V gave up 2 bases and J gave up 5 bases; unmatched junction bases: 8. CDR3 nucleotide sequence: TGTGCCAGTAGTATACAGGGGGCATCTCTGGACGAGCAGTACTTC. This translates into CASSIQGASLDEQYF.

J is TRBJ2-7 and V is TRBV18, with TRBD2 identical over 14 bases. V gave up 6 bases and J gave up 5 bases; unmatched junction bases: 6. The CDR3 sequence is 15 residues long. Germline V gene data show CDR1 as KGHSH and CDR2 as LQKENI. The CDR3 bases are TGTGCCAGCTCCCCCGGGACTAGCGGGGGTAACGAGCAGTACTTC. Residues: CASSPGTSGGNEQYF.

The chain is built from TRBV5-6 and TRBJ2-7; a possible D gene is TRBD1 (6 bases). V was cut by 4 bases and J by 2 bases, with 16 bases left in between. Germline V CDR1 and CDR2: SGHDT, YYEEEE. The CDR3 loop spans 15 amino acids. Written as DNA, the CDR3 is TGTGCCAGCAGCATCCCGGGACAAGTTCCCTACGAGCAGTACTTC. It specifies CASSIPGQVPYEQYF.

The chain couples TRBV5-4 to TRBJ2-3; 13 bases fit TRBD2. The CDR3 totals 19 residues. Germline loops: CDR1 SGHNT, CDR2 YYREEE (reference sequence). V lost 2 bases to trimming and J lost 7 bases; unmatched junction nucleotides: 16. This CDR3 reads CASSLTSGGGPLFGNTQYF. The CDR3 DNA reads TGTGCCAGCAGCTTAACTAGCGGGGGGGGACCTCTCTTTGGGAATACGCAGTATTTT.

The chain links TRBV5-5 to TRBJ1-4; 10 bases line up with TRBD1. The CDR3 totals 15 residues. CDR1 is SGHKS and CDR2 is YYEKEE in the germline V gene (reference sequence). V lost 0 bases to trimming and J lost 8 bases; unmatched junction nucleotides: 4. CDR3 DNA sequence: TGTGCCAGCAGCTTGGGGACAGGGGGAAGGGAAAAACTGTTTTTT. This sequence encodes CASSLGTGGREKLFF.

The chain couples TRBV3-1 (or the pseudogene TRBV3-2) to TRBJ1-2; D gene unclear. The CDR3 contains 13 residues. The germline gives CDR1 LGHDT, CDR2 YNNKEL (reference sequence). With 5 bases removed from V and 2 bases from J, the gap between germline ends came to 9 bases. In DNA, the CDR3 is TGTGCCAGCAGCAATCGAGGGAACTATGGCTACACCTTC. Its protein is CASSNRGNYGYTF.

The V and J genes are TRBV27 and TRBJ2-2; 14 nucleotides agree with TRBD2. The CDR3 is made up of 21 amino acids. The germline V gene has CDR1 MNHEY and CDR2 SMNVEV (reference sequence). After removal of 4 bases from V and 6 bases from J, the junction contained 19 bases not matched to a gene. This CDR3 is CASSSRYGRTSGGWEAGELFF. Written as DNA, the CDR3 is TGTGCCAGCAGTTCTCGTTACGGAAGGACTAGCGGGGGGTGGGAAGCCGGGGAGCTGTTTTTT.

V usage is TRBV28 and J usage is TRBJ1-1, with 10 bases aligning to TRBD1. Trimming removed 5 bases from V and 6 bases from J; junction bases left unmatched: 18. Germline V gene data show CDR1 as MDHEN and CDR2 as SYDVKM. The CDR3 is 18 residues long. The CDR3 DNA sequence: TGTGCCAGCAGTGGCCATATCCGGGACAGGGGTAGCTCTCCTGAAGCTTTCTTT. It yields the protein CASSGHIRDRGSSPEAFF.